The 11 T cell receptor beta chains below come from one sample, sequenced in a study of cytomegalovirus exposure and HLA in healthy donors. A multiplex PCR was run with 60 Vbeta primers and 13 Jbeta primers. Method: immunoSEQ multiplex PCR; TCRdb's copy keeps in-frame clones and lacks some. The repertoire holds some 120,000 clones, with approximately 80% as singletons. What was sequenced was PBMCs. These receptors were collected from a woman between 35 and 50 years old in good health and CMV-seronegative.

The rearrangement joins TRBV18 to TRBJ1-2; 8 bases match TRBD1. The CDR3 totals 18 residues. The ends lost 2 bases at V and 6 bases at J; junction bases unmatched: 17. Germline CDR1 reads KGHSH; CDR2 reads LQKENI. CDR3 DNA: TGTGCCAGCTCACCATTAGGGGTCGGACAGGGAAGAGGTCATGGCTACACCTTC. This translates into CASSPLGVGQGRGHGYTF.

The chain uses TRBV14 and TRBJ2-1, with 7 bases lining up with TRBD1. The CDR3 sequence is 13 residues long. Germline lookup yields CDR1 SGHDN and CDR2 FVKESK. V lost 6 bases and J lost 9; bases outside the gene matches: 8. The CDR3 here is CASRDREFSEQFF. CDR3 sequence (DNA): TGTGCCAGCAGAGACAGGGAGTTCAGTGAGCAGTTCTTC.

The rearrangement links TRBV28 to TRBJ1-1; the match to TRBD1 covers 8 bases. The CDR3 totals 14 residues. Germline CDR1 reads MDHEN; CDR2 reads SYDVKM. The ends lost 5 bases at V and 4 bases at J; junction bases unmatched: 6. Here the CDR3 DNA reads TGTGCCAGCAGTCAGGACAGGGCGGTCACTGAAGCTTTCTTT. As protein: CASSQDRAVTEAFF.

The chain's CDR3 is CASKGPGGNTGELFF. The CDR3 DNA reads TGTGCCAGCAAGGGTCCAGGGGGCAACACCGGGGAGCTGTTTTTT. This sequence joins TRBV2 and TRBJ2-2, with 8 bases aligning to TRBD1. V lost 7 bases and J lost 2; bases outside the gene matches: 6. CDR1 and CDR2 from the germline V gene are SNHLY and FYNNEI. This CDR3 comprises 15 residues.

The V call is TRBV7-9, the J call TRBJ1-5, with TRBD1 matching 7 bases. Per germline, CDR1 SEHNR and CDR2 FQNEAQ (reference sequence). This CDR3 is built from 14 residues. V gave up 4 bases and J gave up 4 bases; unmatched junction bases: 4. CDR3 amino acids: CASSWGQLNQPQHF. The CDR3, as DNA: TGTGCCAGCAGCTGGGGACAGCTGAATCAGCCCCAGCATTTT.

V and J are TRBV5-1 and TRBJ2-1; TRBD2 aligns across 7 bases. CDR1 and CDR2 (germline): SGHRS, YFSETQ. This CDR3 region has 14 residues. V lost 5 bases, J lost 10 bases, and 12 bases stayed unmatched. The chain's CDR3 is CASRSPGGMPEQFF. The CDR3 coding sequence is TGCGCCAGCAGGAGTCCGGGAGGCATGCCGGAGCAGTTCTTC.

V gene TRBV5-6 combines with J gene TRBJ2-7, with 8 bases identical to TRBD2. Trimming cost V 0 bases and J 3 bases; bases outside gene matches: 11. The CDR3 runs 17 residues. Germline CDR1 is SGHDT and CDR2 is YYEEEE. The CDR3 protein is CASSLVSSKAGGYEQYF. As DNA, the CDR3 is TGTGCCAGCAGCTTGGTTAGCTCTAAGGCGGGAGGCTACGAGCAGTACTTC.

The chain couples TRBV5-4 to TRBJ2-2; no clear D. CDR3 length: 14 residues. The V end was cut by 2 bases, the J end by 0 bases, with 5 bases between. CDR1 is SGHNT, CDR2 YYREEE, per germline (reference sequence). The CDR3 bases are TGTGCCAGCAGCTTCCCGTCGAACACCGGGGAGCTGTTTTTT. This codes for CASSFPSNTGELFF.

This clone was seen only a few times. The chain joins TRBV4-2 to TRBJ1-1; 9 bases match TRBD1. The germline V gene encodes CDR1 LGHNA and CDR2 YNFKEQ. J was trimmed by 0 bases and V by 3 bases; bases with no gene match: 8. The CDR3 is made up of 17 amino acids. The CDR3 reads CASSQTGTGSMNTEAFF. In DNA form, the CDR3 reads TGTGCCAGCAGCCAGACCGGGACAGGGTCTATGAACACTGAAGCTTTCTTT.

V and J are TRBV18 and TRBJ2-3; weak D call: TRBD1 (5 bases). The CDR3 totals 15 residues. Germline CDR1 reads KGHSH; CDR2 reads LQKENI. Trimming took 3 bases from V and 0 from J, leaving 10 bases between them. The CDR3 loop is CASSPTASSTDTQYF. In nucleotides, the CDR3 is TGTGCCAGCTCACCGACAGCGTCTAGCACAGATACGCAGTATTTT.

The chain couples TRBV6-6 to TRBJ1-1; D remains ambiguous. V dropped 2 bases and J dropped 0 bases, with 7 bases sitting between them. This CDR3 has 14 amino acids. Germline V gene sequence: CDR1 MNHNY, CDR2 SVGAGI (reference sequence). The CDR3 protein is CASSYGLMNTEAFF. As DNA, the CDR3 is TGTGCCAGCAGTTACGGACTGATGAACACTGAAGCTTTCTTT.